This TCR beta chain stems from a study of cytomegalovirus exposure and HLA in healthy donors. Study at large: Caucasian-associated ancestry cluster membership applied to about four fifths of around 400 genotyped donors.

This CDR3 is 14 amino acids long. V was pared by 2 bases and J by 2 bases, with 9 bases between. CDR1 and CDR2 from the germline V gene are SGHKS and YYEKEE (reference sequence). Primers included in the PCR were 60 Vbeta and 13 Jbeta primers. Profiled with immunoSEQ multiplex PCR; TCRdb holds only in-frame clones, not every one. Of about 300,000 clones in the sample, roughly 85% were seen once. General observations from the study: Reportedly, fewer N-insertions than the 666-donor mean appeared in an Asian-associated ancestry cluster in a later analysis.

Concerning this clone itself: What it recognizes is unknown.

This rearrangement joins TRBV5-5 to TRBJ2-3, with D possibly matching TRBD2 (5 bases). The clonotype comes from a man aged 35-49 years in good health and CMV-seropositive. Sequenced material: PBMCs. This chain's CDR3 is CASSFLALTDTQYF. In nucleotides, the CDR3 is TGTGCCAGCAGCTTTCTAGCTCTCACAGATACGCAGTATTTT.